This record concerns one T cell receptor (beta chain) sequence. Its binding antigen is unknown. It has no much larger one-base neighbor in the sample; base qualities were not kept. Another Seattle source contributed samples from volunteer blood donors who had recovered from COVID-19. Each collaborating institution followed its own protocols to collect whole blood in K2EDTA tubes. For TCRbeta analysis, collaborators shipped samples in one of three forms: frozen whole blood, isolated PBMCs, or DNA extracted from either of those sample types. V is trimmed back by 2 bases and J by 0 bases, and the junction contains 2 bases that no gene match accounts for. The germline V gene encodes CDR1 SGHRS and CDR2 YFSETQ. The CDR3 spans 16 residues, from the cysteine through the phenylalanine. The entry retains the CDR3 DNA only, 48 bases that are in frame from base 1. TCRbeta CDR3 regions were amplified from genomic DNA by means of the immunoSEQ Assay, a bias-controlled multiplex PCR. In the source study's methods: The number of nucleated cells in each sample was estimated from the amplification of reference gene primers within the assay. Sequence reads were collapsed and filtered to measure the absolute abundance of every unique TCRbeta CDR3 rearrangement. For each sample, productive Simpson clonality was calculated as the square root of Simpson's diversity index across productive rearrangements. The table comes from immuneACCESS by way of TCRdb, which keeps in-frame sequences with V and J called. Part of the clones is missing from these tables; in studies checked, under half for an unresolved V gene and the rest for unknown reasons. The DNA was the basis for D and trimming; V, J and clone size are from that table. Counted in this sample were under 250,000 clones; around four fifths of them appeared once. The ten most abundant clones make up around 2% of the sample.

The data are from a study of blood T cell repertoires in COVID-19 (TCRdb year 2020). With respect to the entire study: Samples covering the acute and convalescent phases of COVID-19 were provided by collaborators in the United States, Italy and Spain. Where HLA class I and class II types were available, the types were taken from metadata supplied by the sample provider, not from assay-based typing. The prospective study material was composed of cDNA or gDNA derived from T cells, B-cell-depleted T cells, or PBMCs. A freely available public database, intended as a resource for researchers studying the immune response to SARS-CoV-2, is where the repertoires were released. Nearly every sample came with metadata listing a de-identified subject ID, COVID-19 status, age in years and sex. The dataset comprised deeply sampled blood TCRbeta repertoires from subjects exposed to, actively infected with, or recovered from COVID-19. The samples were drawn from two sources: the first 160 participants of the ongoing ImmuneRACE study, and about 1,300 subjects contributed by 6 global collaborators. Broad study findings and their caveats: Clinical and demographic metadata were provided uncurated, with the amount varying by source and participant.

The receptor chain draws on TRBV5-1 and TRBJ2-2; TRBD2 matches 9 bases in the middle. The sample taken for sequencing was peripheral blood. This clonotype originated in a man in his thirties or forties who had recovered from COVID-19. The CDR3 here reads CASSLGLASNTGELFF. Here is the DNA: TGCGCCAGCAGCTTAGGACTAGCGTCGAACACCGGGGAGCTGTTTTTT.